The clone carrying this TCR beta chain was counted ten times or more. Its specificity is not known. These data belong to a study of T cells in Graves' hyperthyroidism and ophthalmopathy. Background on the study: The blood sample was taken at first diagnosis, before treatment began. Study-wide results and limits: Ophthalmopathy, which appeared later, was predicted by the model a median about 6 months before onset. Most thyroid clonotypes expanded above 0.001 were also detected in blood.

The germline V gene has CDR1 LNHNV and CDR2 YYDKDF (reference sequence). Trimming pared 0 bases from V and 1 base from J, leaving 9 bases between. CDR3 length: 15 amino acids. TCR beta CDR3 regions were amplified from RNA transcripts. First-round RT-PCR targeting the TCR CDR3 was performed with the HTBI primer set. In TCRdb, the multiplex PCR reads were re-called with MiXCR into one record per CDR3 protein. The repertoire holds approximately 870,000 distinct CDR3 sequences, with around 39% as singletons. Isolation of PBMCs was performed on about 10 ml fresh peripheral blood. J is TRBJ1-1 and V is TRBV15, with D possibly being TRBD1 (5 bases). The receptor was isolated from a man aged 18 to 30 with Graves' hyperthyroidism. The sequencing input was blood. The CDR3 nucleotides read TGTGCCACCAGCAGAGATCGGGGCTCGAACACTGAAGCTTTCTTT. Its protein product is CATSRDRGSNTEAFF.